This is a list of T cell receptor beta chains from one sample in a study of cytomegalovirus exposure and HLA in healthy donors. This table comes from immunoSEQ multiplex PCR, and its TCRdb copy is limited to in-frame clones, with some not included. Of about 140,000 clones listed, just over 65% were seen once; the top ten hold 6.5%. Sequenced input: PBMCs. The receptors here all came from an older woman in good health and CMV-seronegative. The CDR3 runs from the conserved cysteine through the conserved F or W. Fields, in order: J gene, D gene, CDR3 length, V gene, clone size, CDR3 protein. A D gene is named only where the DNA matches it firmly. Expanded clones are given a class, and other clones once, few, many or no size at all.

TRBJ2-3 | . | 13 | TRBV5-1 | . | CASSLVRRERQYF
TRBJ2-3 | TRBD2 | 14 | TRBV19 | . | CASRLVAGADTQYF
TRBJ1-2 | . | 14 | TRBV18 | few | CASSPNGPGNGYTF
TRBJ1-1 | TRBD1 | 14 | TRBV5-4 | . | CASSSTGVNTEAFF
TRBJ1-2 | . | 13 | TRBV5-6 | few | CASSFTGDYGYTF
TRBJ1-1 | . | 12 | TRBV9 | once | CASSVSGNEAFF
TRBJ1-1 | TRBD1 | 13 | TRBV5-1 | . | CASSPQQGEGAFF
TRBJ2-7 | TRBD2 | 14 | TRBV7-8 | . | CASSSSSGGYEQYF
TRBJ1-1 | TRBD1 | 13 | TRBV2 | few | CASSGTGGRRAFF
TRBJ2-5 | . | 14 | TRBV2 | few | CASGAPGIQETQYF
TRBJ1-1 | . | 15 | TRBV6-5 | few | CASTTTGLSNTEAFF
TRBJ1-1 | TRBD1 | 14 | TRBV28 | . | CASRATGKSTEAFF
TRBJ1-2 | . | 14 | TRBV6-1 | few | CASSEAGRGPGYTF
TRBJ2-7 | TRBD1 | 14 | TRBV15 | . | CATSKTGFSYEQYF
TRBJ2-3 | TRBD2 | 16 | TRBV27 | . | CASSSISGGGTDTQYF
TRBJ2-2 | TRBD2 | 16 | TRBV5-6 | . | CASSLDSGGPTGELFF
TRBJ2-1 | TRBD1 | 14 | TRBV28 | . | CASKPGQGINEQFF
TRBJ2-1 | TRBD1 | 14 | TRBV5-1 | few | CASSLGDSRNEQFF
TRBJ2-3 | TRBD1 | 15 | TRBV27 | few | CASNPDRAGADTQYF
TRBJ2-7 | . | 16 | TRBV7-8 | . | CASSSALVGVGYEQYF
TRBJ2-1 | . | 15 | TRBV7-6 | . | CASSLSRQGPYEQFF
TRBJ2-3 | TRBD2 | 16 | TRBV5-1 | once | CASSRGTSGFIDTQYF
TRBJ1-5 | . | 15 | TRBV6-1 | . | CASEEQASSNQPQHF
TRBJ2-7 | TRBD1 | 15 | TRBV19 | . | CASSPWDRGDYEQYF
TRBJ2-6 | . | 13 | TRBV6-6 | few | CASSQQGANVLTF
TRBJ2-5 | TRBD2 | 15 | TRBV25-1 | . | CASSEFGGGRETQYF
TRBJ2-2 | . | 13 | TRBV7-3 | . | CASSPRMQGELFF
TRBJ2-1 | TRBD2 | 13 | TRBV5-6 | . | CASSPSGEGEQFF
. | . | 14 | TRBV5-4 | . | CASSSQGGSYEQYF
TRBJ1-2 | . | 15 | TRBV11-2 | few | CASSLGQGKIIGYTF
TRBJ1-2 | . | 14 | TRBV6-1 | . | CASSEAPRSHGYTF
TRBJ1-6 | . | 16 | TRBV5-1 | . | CASSDQQGSGNSPLHF
TRBJ1-2 | TRBD1 | 15 | TRBV6-5 | . | CASSRDRPTNYGYTF
TRBJ1-5 | . | 17 | TRBV7-9 | . | CASSYGHSGSGNQPQHF
TRBJ2-1 | TRBD2 | 17 | TRBV5-6 | . | CASSLVGTSGRRNEQFF
TRBJ1-3 | . | 15 | TRBV10-3 | few | CAISEGAAKGNTIYF
TRBJ2-1 | . | 14 | TRBV6-5 | . | CASSQGGRGNEQFF
TRBJ1-2 | . | 13 | TRBV27 | few | CASSLRGDEGYTF
TRBJ1-4 | . | 12 | TRBV5-8 | . | CASSAGGKKLFF
TRBJ2-1 | . | 11 | TRBV2 | few | CASSEVDKQFF